A selection of T cell receptor beta chains follows, all from one sample in a study of T cell responses to AZD1222 COVID-19 vaccine. Some clones are missing from TCRdb's copy, which holds only in-frame ones; the method was immunoSEQ multiplex PCR. This sample has roughly 100,000 clones, with roughly 90% found just once. Sequencing was performed on peripheral blood, taken on day 0 of AZD1222 vaccination. The source of these receptors is an adult in good health. CDR3s include the opening cysteine and the closing phenylalanine or tryptophan.

>TRBV18
CASSPWREGRNNEQFF
>TRBV6-6
CASSYDSYEQYF
>TRBV18
CASSPPAGTSGSFWRETQYF
>TRBV5-4
CASSSTSSGYTF
>TRBV7-9
CASSLGHLNTEAFF
>TRBV14
CASSDTGTGQSPLHF
>TRBV18
CASSPPSSYEQYF
>TRBV6-5
CASRYRVSNQPQHF
>TRBV19
CASSILRRGNQPQHF
>TRBV6-5
CASSYAARAGELFF
>TRBV27
CASSLSRLAKNIQYF
>TRBV5-1
CASSLGLSARGTDTQYF
>TRBV28
CASSQTGGFTNYGYTF
>TRBV7-2
CASSLETGGYGYTF
>TRBV11-1
CASSLKELNTEAFF
>TRBV5-1
CASSLDGRGNYGYTF